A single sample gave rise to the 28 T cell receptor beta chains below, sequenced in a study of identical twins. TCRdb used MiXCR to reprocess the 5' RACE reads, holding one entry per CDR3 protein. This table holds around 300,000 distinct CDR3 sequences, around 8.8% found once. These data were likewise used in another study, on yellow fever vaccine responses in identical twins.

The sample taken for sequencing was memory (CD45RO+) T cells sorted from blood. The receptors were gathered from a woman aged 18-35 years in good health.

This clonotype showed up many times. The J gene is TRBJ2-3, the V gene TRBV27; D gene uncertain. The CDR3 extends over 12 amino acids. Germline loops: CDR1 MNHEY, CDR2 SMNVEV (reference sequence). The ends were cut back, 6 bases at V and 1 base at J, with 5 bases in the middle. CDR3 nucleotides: TGTGCCAGCAGACAACGCACAGATACGCAGTATTTT. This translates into CASRQRTDTQYF.

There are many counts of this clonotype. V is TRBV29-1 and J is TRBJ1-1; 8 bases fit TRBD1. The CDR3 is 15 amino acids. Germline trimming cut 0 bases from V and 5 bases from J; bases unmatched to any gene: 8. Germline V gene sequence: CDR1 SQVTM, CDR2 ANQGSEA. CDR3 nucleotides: TGCAGCGTTGAAGATACCCAGGGGGCGCGAACTGAAGCTTTCTTT. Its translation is CSVEDTQGARTEAFF.

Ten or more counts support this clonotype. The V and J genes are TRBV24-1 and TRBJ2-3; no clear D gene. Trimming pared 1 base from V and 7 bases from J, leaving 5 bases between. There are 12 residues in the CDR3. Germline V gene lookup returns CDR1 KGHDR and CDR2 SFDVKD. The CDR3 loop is CATSDFGNTQYF. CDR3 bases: TGTGCCACCAGTGATTTTGGCAATACGCAGTATTTT.

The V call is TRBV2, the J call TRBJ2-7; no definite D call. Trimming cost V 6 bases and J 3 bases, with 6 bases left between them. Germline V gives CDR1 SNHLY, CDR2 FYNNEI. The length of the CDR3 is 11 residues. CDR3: CASRGNYEQYF. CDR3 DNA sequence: TGTGCCAGCAGGGGAAACTACGAGCAGTACTTC.

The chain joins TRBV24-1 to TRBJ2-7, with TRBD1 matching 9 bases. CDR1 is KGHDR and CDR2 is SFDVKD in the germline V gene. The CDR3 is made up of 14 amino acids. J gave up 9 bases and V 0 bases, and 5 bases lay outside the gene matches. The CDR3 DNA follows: TGTGCCACCAGTGATTTGAGACAGGGGGGGATGCAGTACTTC. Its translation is CATSDLRQGGMQYF.

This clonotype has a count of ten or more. The CDR3 loop reads CASRRGANTGELFF. In DNA form, the CDR3 reads TGCGCCAGCAGAAGGGGAGCGAACACCGGGGAGCTGTTTTTT. The chain is built from TRBV5-1 and TRBJ2-2; D may be TRBD1 or TRBD2 (5 bases each). Germline V gene data show CDR1 as SGHRS and CDR2 as YFSETQ. With 5 bases removed from V and 0 bases from J, the gap between germline ends came to 8 bases. This CDR3 is built from 14 residues.

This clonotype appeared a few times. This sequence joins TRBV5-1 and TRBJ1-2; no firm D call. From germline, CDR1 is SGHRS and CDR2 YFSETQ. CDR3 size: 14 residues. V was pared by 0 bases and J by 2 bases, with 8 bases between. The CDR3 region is CASSLDEGNYGYTF. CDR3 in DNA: TGCGCCAGCAGCTTGGACGAAGGGAACTATGGCTACACCTTC.

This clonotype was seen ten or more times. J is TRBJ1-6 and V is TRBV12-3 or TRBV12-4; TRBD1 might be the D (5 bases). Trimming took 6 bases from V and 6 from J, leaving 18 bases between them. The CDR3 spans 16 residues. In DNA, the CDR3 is TGTGCCAGCAGGTTCCCCCGACAGAGACGTAATTCACCCCTCCACTTT. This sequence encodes CASRFPRQRRNSPLHF.

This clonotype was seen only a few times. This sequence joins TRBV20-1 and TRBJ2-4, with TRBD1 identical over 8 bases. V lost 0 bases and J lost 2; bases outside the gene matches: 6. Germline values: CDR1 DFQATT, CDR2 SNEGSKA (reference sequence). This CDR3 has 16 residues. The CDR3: CSARDRTGNPKNIQYF. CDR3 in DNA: TGCAGTGCTAGAGATCGGACAGGGAATCCCAAAAACATTCAGTACTTC.

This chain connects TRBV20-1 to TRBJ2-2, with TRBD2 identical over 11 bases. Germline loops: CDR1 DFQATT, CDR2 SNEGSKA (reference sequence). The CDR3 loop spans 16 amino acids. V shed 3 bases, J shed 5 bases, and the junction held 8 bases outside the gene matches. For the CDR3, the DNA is TGCAGTGCTAGCCCTGGACTAGCGGGTGGTACCGGGGAGCTGTTTTTT. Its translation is CSASPGLAGGTGELFF.

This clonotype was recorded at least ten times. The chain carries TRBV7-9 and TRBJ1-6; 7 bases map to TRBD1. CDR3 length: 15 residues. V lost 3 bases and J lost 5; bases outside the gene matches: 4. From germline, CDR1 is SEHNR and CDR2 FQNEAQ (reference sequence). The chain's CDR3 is CASSLGTAHNSPLHF. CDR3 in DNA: TGTGCCAGCAGCTTGGGGACAGCCCATAATTCACCCCTCCACTTT.

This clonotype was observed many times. This chain's CDR3 is CASSRFGREGYNEQFF. The CDR3, as DNA: TGTGCCAGCAGCCGATTCGGGCGGGAGGGCTACAATGAGCAGTTCTTC. The V and J genes are TRBV2 and TRBJ2-1; 9 nucleotides match TRBD2. CDR1 and CDR2 (germline): SNHLY, FYNNEI. V was clipped by 6 bases and J by 3 bases; unmatched bases: 9. The CDR3 extends over 16 amino acids.

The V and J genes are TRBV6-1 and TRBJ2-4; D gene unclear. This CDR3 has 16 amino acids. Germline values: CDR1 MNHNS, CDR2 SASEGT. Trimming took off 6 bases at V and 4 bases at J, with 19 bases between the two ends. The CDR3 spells CASRGPASKNKNIQYF. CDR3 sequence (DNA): TGTGCCAGCAGAGGCCCGGCCTCGAAGAATAAAAACATTCAGTACTTC.

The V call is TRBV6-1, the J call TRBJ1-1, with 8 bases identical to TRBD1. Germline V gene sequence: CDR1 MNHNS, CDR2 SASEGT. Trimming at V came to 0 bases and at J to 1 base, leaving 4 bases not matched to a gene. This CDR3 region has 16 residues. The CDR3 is CASSEAGDRRNTEAFF. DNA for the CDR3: TGTGCCAGCAGTGAAGCGGGGGACAGGAGGAACACTGAAGCTTTCTTT.

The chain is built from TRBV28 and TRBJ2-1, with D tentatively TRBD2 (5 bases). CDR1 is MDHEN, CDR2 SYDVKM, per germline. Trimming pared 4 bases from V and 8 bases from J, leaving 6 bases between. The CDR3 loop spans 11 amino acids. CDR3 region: CASSWRDEQFF. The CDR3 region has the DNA TGTGCCAGCAGTTGGCGGGATGAGCAGTTCTTC.

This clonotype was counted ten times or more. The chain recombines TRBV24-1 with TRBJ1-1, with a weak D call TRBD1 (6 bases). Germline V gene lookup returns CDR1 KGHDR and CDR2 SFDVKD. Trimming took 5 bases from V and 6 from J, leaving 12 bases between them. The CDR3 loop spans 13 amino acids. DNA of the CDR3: TGTGCCACCAGTGGGGGGGGCTCATCTGAAGCTTTCTTT. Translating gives CATSGGGSSEAFF.

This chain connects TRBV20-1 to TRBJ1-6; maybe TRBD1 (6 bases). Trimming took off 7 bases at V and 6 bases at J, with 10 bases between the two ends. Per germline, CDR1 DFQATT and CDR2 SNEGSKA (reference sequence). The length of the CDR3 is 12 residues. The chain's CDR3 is CSGAGVNSPLHF. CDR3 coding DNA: TGCAGTGGGGCAGGGGTTAATTCACCCCTCCACTTT.

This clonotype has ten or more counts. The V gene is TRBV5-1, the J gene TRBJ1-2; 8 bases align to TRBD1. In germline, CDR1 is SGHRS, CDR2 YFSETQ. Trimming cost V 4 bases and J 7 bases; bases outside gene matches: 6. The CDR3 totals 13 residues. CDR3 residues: CASSLDRDGGYTF. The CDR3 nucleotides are TGCGCCAGCAGCCTGGACAGGGATGGTGGCTACACCTTC.

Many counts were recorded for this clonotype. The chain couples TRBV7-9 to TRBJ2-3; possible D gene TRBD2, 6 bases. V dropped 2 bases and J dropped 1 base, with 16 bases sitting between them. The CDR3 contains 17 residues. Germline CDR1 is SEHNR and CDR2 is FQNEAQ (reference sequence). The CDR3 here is CASSLPLGGAGTDTQYF. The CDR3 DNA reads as TGTGCCAGCAGCTTACCACTCGGCGGGGCGGGCACAGATACGCAGTATTTT.

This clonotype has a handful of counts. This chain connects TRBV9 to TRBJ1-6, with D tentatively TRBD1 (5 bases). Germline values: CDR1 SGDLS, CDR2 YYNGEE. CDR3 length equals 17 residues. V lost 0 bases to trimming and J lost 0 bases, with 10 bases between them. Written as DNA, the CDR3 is TGTGCCAGCAGCGTAGGGGACTTCAGCTCCTATAATTCACCCCTCCACTTT. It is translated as CASSVGDFSSYNSPLHF. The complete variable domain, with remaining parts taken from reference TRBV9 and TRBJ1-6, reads DSGVTQTPKHLITATGQRVTLRCSPRSGDLSVYWYQQSLDQGLQFLIQYYNGEERAKGNILERFSAQQFPDLHSELNLSSLELGDSALYFCASSVGDFSSYNSPLHFGNGTRLTVT.

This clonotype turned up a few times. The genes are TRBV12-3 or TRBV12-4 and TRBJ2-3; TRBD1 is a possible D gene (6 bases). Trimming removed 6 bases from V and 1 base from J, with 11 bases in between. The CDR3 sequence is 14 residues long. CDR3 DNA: TGTGCCAGCAGCCAACAGGGCCGCACAGATACGCAGTATTTT. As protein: CASSQQGRTDTQYF.

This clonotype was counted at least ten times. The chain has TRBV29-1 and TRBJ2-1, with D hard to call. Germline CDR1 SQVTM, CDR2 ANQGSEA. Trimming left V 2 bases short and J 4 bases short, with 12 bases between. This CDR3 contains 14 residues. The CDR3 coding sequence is TGCAGCGTTGAACAAATCGGAGCGTACAATGAGCAGTTCTTC. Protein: CSVEQIGAYNEQFF.

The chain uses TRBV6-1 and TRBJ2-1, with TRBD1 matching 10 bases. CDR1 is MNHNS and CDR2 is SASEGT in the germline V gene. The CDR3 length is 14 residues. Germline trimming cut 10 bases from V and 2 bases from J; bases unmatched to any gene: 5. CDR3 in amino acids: CATRQGAAYNEQFF. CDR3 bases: TGTGCCACCCGACAGGGGGCAGCCTACAATGAGCAGTTCTTC.

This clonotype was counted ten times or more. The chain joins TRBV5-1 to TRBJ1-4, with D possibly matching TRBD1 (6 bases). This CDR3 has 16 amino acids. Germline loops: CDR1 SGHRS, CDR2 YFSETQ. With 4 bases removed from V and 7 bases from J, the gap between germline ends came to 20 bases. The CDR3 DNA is TGCGCCAGCAGCATGGACGCGGGGCTGACAGGTGAAAAACTGTTTTTT. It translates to CASSMDAGLTGEKLFF.

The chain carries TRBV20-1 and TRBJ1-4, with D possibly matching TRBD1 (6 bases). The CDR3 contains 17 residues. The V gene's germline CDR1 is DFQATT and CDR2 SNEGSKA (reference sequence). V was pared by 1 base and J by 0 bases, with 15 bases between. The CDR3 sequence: CSARGPGQTPTNEKLFF. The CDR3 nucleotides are TGCAGTGCTAGAGGTCCTGGACAGACCCCAACTAATGAAAAACTGTTTTTT.

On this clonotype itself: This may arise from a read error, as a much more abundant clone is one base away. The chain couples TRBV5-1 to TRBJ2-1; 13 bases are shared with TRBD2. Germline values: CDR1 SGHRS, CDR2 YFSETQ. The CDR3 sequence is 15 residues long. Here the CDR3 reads CASSPRTSGSNKQFF. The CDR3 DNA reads TGCGCCAGCAGCCCCAGGACTAGCGGGAGCAATAAGCAGTTCTTC.

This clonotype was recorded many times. As DNA, the CDR3 is TGCAGTGCTAGGGCAGGGGTCTCCTACAATGAGCAGTTCTTC. It is translated as CSARAGVSYNEQFF. V is TRBV20-1 and J is TRBJ2-1, with D possibly TRBD1 on 6 matching bases. Per the germline V gene, CDR1 is DFQATT and CDR2 is SNEGSKA (reference sequence). This CDR3 comprises 14 residues. V gave up 3 bases and J gave up 0 bases, with 9 bases separating them.

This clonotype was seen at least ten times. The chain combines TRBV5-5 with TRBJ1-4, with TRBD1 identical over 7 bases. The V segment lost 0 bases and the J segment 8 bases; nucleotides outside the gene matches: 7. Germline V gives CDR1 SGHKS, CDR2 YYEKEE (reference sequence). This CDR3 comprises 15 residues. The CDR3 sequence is CASSLVSRGTEKLFF. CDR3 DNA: TGTGCCAGCAGCTTGGTTTCCAGGGGGACCGAAAAACTGTTTTTT.